One sample yielded the 17 T cell receptor beta chains listed below, sequenced in a study of tumor-infiltrating lymphocytes in primary liver carcinoma. The source of the blood RNA was unsorted whole blood, and germline DNA was extracted as well. TCR beta cDNA was made from 400 to 500 ng total RNA with a constant-region primer. Three-round nested multiplex PCR performed with slightly modified ARM-PCR produced the TCR beta libraries. A C-beta reverse primer and TRBV1-TRBV30 forward primers served in each of the first two PCR rounds, at 9 to 10 cycles apiece. TCRdb re-derived calls from the multiplex PCR reads in MiXCR, one entry per CDR3 protein. Altogether roughly 330,000 distinct CDR3 sequences are present, approximately 65% being singletons, with the ten largest covering 5.5% to 7%. Sequencing was done on a sample of peripheral blood. The receptors were sampled from a man aged 35 to 55 with primary liver carcinoma and hepatitis B virus infection.

The CDR3 reads CASTRISGTGNYEQFF. As DNA, the CDR3 is TGTGCCAGCACCCGCATCTCCGGGACAGGGAACTATGAGCAGTTCTTC. This chain joins TRBV11-2 and TRBJ2-1, with TRBD1 matching 9 bases. In germline, CDR1 is SGHAT, CDR2 FQNNGV. The ends lost 7 bases at V and 8 bases at J; junction bases unmatched: 15. The length of the CDR3 is 16 residues.

This clonotype showed up just a few times. This chain joins TRBV12-3 or TRBV12-4 and TRBJ2-1; D is unclear. V was pared by 2 bases and J by 15 bases, with 5 bases between. The CDR3 has 9 residues. For the CDR3, the DNA is TGTGCCAGCAGTTTAATGGTGTTCTTC. It yields the protein CASSLMVFF.

This clonotype came up once. Compared with germline, one end of the junction differs, possibly owing to a read error. This chain uses TRBV11-1 with TRBJ2-1; D possibly corresponds to TRBD1 (6 bases). The CDR3 consists of 20 residues. Germline assignment: CDR1 SGHAT and CDR2 FQDESV (reference sequence). The CDR3 loop reads CARSSPQAVDAAPGHNERFF. The CDR3 bases are TGTGCCAGGAGCTCCCCTCAGGCAGTAGATGCAGCCCCGGGACACAATGAGCGGTTCTTC.

This clonotype has ten or more counts. The rearrangement joins TRBV14 to TRBJ2-3; D perhaps matches TRBD2 (6 bases). Germline CDR1 and CDR2: SGHDN and FVKESK. The CDR3 extends over 13 amino acids. V shed 0 bases and J shed 6 bases, with 7 bases lying between them. CDR3 loop: CASSQDRGDTQYF. The CDR3 bases are TGTGCCAGCAGCCAAGATCGGGGGGATACGCAGTATTTT. The variable domain in full, completed from reference TRBV14 and TRBJ2-3, reads EAGVTQFPSHSVIEKGQTVTLRCDPISGHDNLYWYRRVMGKEIKFLLHFVKESKQDESGMPNNRFLAERTGGTYSTLKVQPAELEDSGVYFCASSQDRGDTQYFGPGTRLTVL.

A note on this clonotype: The junction does not match germline at one end; this may be a read error. V is TRBV4-1 and J is TRBJ2-3, with 8 bases lining up with TRBD2. Germline values: CDR1 MGHRA, CDR2 YSYEKL. The CDR3 totals 16 residues. The chain's CDR3 is CASNQDMTSGTDTQYF. The CDR3 bases are TGCGCCAGCAACCAAGATATGACTAGCGGCACAGATACGCAGTATTTT.

This clonotype has just a few counts. The V call is TRBV7-9, the J call TRBJ2-7, with 13 bases lining up with TRBD2. CDR3 size: 19 residues. Germline V gene data show CDR1 as SEHNR and CDR2 as FQNEAQ (reference sequence). Germline trimming cut 5 bases from V and 2 bases from J; bases unmatched to any gene: 15. CDR3 sequence: CASSPRTRGLAGSPYEQYF. DNA for the CDR3: TGTGCCAGCAGCCCACGGACAAGGGGACTAGCGGGATCGCCCTACGAGCAGTACTTC.

The J gene is TRBJ2-7, the V gene TRBV7-9; D is perhaps TRBD1 (5 bases). Germline V CDR1 and CDR2: SEHNR, FQNEAQ (reference sequence). CDR3 length: 13 residues. Trimming stripped 6 bases from V and 0 bases from J, with 9 bases between. CDR3: CASRPGNSYEQYF. The DNA of the CDR3 is TGTGCCAGCAGGCCAGGGAACTCCTACGAGCAGTACTTC. Full variable domain (missing parts from reference TRBV7-9 and TRBJ2-7): DTGVSQNPRHKITKRGQNVTFRCDPISEHNRLYWYRQTLGQGPEFLTYFQNEAQLEKSRLLSDRFSAERPKGSFSTLEIQRTEQGDSAMYLCASRPGNSYEQYFGPGTRLTVT.

The J gene is TRBJ2-3, the V gene TRBV11-2; D is undetermined. The last part of the DNA fits TRBJ1-5 better; the J call may be wrong. The germline gives CDR1 SGHAT, CDR2 FQNNGV. This CDR3 contains 18 residues. CDR3 DNA sequence: TGTGCCAGCAGCTTAGCCGTGGGTAGCCGGAGCACCGCAGATACGCAGCATTTT. As protein: CASSLAVGSRSTADTQHF.

In the case of this clonotype: This CDR3 is missing its conserved last phenylalanine or tryptophan, likely due to a read error. The gene calls are TRBV6-5 and TRBJ2-3; D may match TRBD1 or TRBD2 (5 bases each). V was trimmed by 2 bases and J by 0 bases, leaving 9 bases between them. Per germline, CDR1 MNHEY and CDR2 SVGAGI. The CDR3 extends over 15 amino acids. The CDR3, as DNA: TGTGCCAGCAGTTACGAGGGGAGTAGCACAGATACGCAGTATTCT. Its translation is CASSYEGSSTDTQYS.

As to this clonotype: Compared with germline, one end of the junction differs, possibly owing to a read error. The chain couples TRBV4-2 to TRBJ2-1, with D uncertain. The CDR3 totals 11 residues. From germline, CDR1 is LGHNA and CDR2 YNFKEQ. The CDR3 DNA reads TGTGGCAGCACGCGTGGGGTTGAGCAGTTCTTC. Translated, it gives CGSTRGVEQFF.

Of note for this clonotype: Given a much more abundant clone one base away, this may be a read error. This sequence joins TRBV4-1 and TRBJ2-3; 12 bases line up with TRBD2. From germline, CDR1 is MGHRA and CDR2 YSYEKL. The length of the CDR3 is 18 residues. CDR3 in amino acids: CVSSQVVASGRATDTQYF. The CDR3 DNA reads as TGCGTCAGCAGCCAAGTAGTCGCTAGCGGGAGGGCCACAGATACGCAGTATTTT.

As for this clonotype: A much larger clone lies a single base off, so this may be a read error. V and J are TRBV29-1 and TRBJ2-7; D is perhaps TRBD2 (5 bases). The CDR3 runs 12 residues. The V gene's germline CDR1 is SQVTM and CDR2 ANQGSEA. The CDR3 nucleotides are TGCAGCGTTCGATCGGGGTCCTACGAGCGGTACTTC. As protein: CSVRSGSYERYF.

This clonotype came up many times. This sequence joins TRBV13 and TRBJ1-1, with a possible D match to TRBD1 (5 bases). The CDR3 has 13 amino acids. The V and J ends lost 6 bases and 1 base respectively, with 9 bases between them. The germline V gene encodes CDR1 PRHDT and CDR2 FYEKMQ (reference sequence). In DNA, the CDR3 is TGTGCCAGCAGGCCAACAGGGAACACTGAAGCTTTCTTT. Translating it yields CASRPTGNTEAFF. The full variable domain, rest sourced from reference TRBV13 and TRBJ1-1, is AAGVIQSPRHLIKEKRETATLKCYPIPRHDTVYWYQQGPGQDPQFLISFYEKMQSDKGSIPDRFSAQQFSDYHSELNMSSLELGDSALYFCASRPTGNTEAFFGQGTRLTVV.

Only a few counts were recorded for this clonotype. CDR3 amino acids: CASSHDRDGGTEAFF. The CDR3 bases are TGTGCCAGCAGCCACGACCGGGACGGGGGCACTGAAGCTTTCTTT. The V call is TRBV5-4, the J call TRBJ1-1, with D perhaps matching TRBD1 (5 bases). The V gene lost 4 bases and the J gene lost 4 bases, with 17 bases spanning the gap. Germline V CDR1 and CDR2: SGHNT, YYREEE (reference sequence). This CDR3 is built from 15 residues. Drawing the rest from reference TRBV5-4 and TRBJ1-1, the complete variable domain is ETGVTQSPTHLIKTRGQQVTLRCSSQSGHNTVSWYQQALGQGPQFIFQYYREEENGRGNFPPRFSGLQFPNYSSELNVNALELDDSALYLCASSHDRDGGTEAFFGQGTRLTVV.

Concerning this clonotype: One base away lies a much larger clone, so this may be a sequencing read error. The chain joins TRBV10-3 to TRBJ1-2; D gene unclear. Per germline, CDR1 ENHRY and CDR2 SYGVKD. Deletions cut 6 bases from V and 8 bases from J, with 13 bases between. The CDR3 is made up of 12 amino acids. The DNA for the CDR3 is TGTGCCATCAGGTCCGAGGGCGACGGCTACACCTTC. Translation: CAIRSEGDGYTF.

This clonotype was detected a few times. A much bigger clone sits one base away, suggesting this may be a read error. The V gene is TRBV4-2, the J gene TRBJ1-5; D possibly corresponds to TRBD1 (6 bases). This CDR3 region has 14 residues. Germline values: CDR1 LGHNA, CDR2 YNFKEQ. The CDR3 sequence: CASSQETGNRPQHF. Here the CDR3 DNA reads TGTGCCAGCAGCCAAGAGACAGGCAATCGGCCCCAGCATTTT.

The gene calls are TRBV29-1 and TRBJ1-2; D call uncertain. The CDR3 runs 11 residues. V shed 5 bases and J shed 14 bases, with 18 bases lying between them. Per the germline V gene, CDR1 is SQVTM and CDR2 is ANQGSEA. In DNA, the CDR3 is TGCAGCGTTTGGGAAGGCCATGACTATACCTTC. The encoded protein is CSVWEGHDYTF.